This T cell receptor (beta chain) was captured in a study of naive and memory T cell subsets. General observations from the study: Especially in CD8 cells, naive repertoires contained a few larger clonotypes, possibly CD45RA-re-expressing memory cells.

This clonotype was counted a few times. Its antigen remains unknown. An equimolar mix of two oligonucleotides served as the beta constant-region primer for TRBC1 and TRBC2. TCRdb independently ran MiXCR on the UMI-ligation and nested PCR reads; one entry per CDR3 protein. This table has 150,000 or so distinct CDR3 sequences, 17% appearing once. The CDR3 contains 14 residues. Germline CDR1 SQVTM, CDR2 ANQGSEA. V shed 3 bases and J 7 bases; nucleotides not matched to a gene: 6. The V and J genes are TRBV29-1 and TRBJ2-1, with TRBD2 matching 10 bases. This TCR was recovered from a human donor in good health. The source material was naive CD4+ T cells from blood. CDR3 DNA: TGCAGCGTTGATGAGCGGGAGGGGGTTAATGAGCAGTTCTTC. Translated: CSVDEREGVNEQFF.